This entry lists 16 T cell receptor beta chains sequenced from one sample in a study of shared clonotypes between healthy human individuals. The repertoire was sequenced with immunoSEQ multiplex PCR; TCRdb's copy has only in-frame clones and lacks some. Of around 2,000,000 clones in the sample, roughly 95% are singletons; the top ten hold around 0.13%. Sequenced material: naive CD4+ T cells sorted from blood. Subset reported: CD45RA+ positively selected. The source is a man aged 18 to 30 in good health.

The V call is TRBV2, the J call TRBJ2-7; no firm D call. CDR1 is SNHLY, CDR2 FYNNEI, per germline. V was shortened by 4 bases and J by 2 bases, with 9 bases between the two germline ends. This CDR3 has 13 amino acids. The CDR3: CASSGTFPYEQYF. CDR3 nucleotides: TGTGCCAGCAGTGGGACCTTCCCCTACGAGCAGTACTTC.

The rearrangement links TRBV9 to TRBJ2-7; D unclear. Trimming left V 2 bases short and J 6 bases short, with 21 bases between. Germline V CDR1 and CDR2: SGDLS, YYNGEE. This CDR3 is 16 amino acids long. The CDR3 sequence is CASSVGKGSKVGEQYF. Here the CDR3 DNA reads TGTGCCAGCAGCGTCGGAAAGGGATCAAAAGTGGGCGAGCAGTACTTC.

The chain combines TRBV5-4 with TRBJ1-1, with 8 bases lining up with TRBD1. V gave up 3 bases and J gave up 6 bases; unmatched junction bases: 7. The CDR3 sequence is 14 residues long. In germline, CDR1 is SGHNT, CDR2 YYREEE (reference sequence). CDR3 region: CASSSPRQGSEAFF. The CDR3 nucleotides are TGTGCCAGCAGCTCGCCTCGACAGGGGTCTGAAGCTTTCTTT. The variable domain in full, completed from reference TRBV5-4 and TRBJ1-1, reads ETGVTQSPTHLIKTRGQQVTLRCSSQSGHNTVSWYQQALGQGPQFIFQYYREEENGRGNFPPRFSGLQFPNYSSELNVNALELDDSALYLCASSSPRQGSEAFFGQGTRLTVV.

The chain employs TRBV6-6 and TRBJ2-7, with 10 bases lining up with TRBD1. The germline gives CDR1 MNHNY, CDR2 SVGAGI (reference sequence). This CDR3 spans 15 amino acids. The ends lost 7 bases at V and 1 base at J; junction bases unmatched: 7. The CDR3 is CASTAGTGVSYEQYF. The DNA of the CDR3 is TGTGCCAGCACCGCCGGGACAGGGGTTTCCTACGAGCAGTACTTC.

The rearrangement links TRBV10-3 to TRBJ2-5; 9 nucleotides align to TRBD2. Germline V gene data show CDR1 as ENHRY and CDR2 as SYGVKD. The CDR3 is made up of 15 amino acids. After removal of 4 bases from V and 0 bases from J, the junction contained 3 bases not matched to a gene. CDR3 sequence (DNA): TGTGCCATCAGTGCTGGCGGGGGGGACCAAGAGACCCAGTACTTC. This translates into CAISAGGGDQETQYF.

The V call is TRBV9, the J call TRBJ2-6, with a possible D match to TRBD1 (6 bases). This CDR3 contains 15 residues. The germline V gene has CDR1 SGDLS and CDR2 YYNGEE. Trimming took 3 bases from V and 2 from J, leaving 9 bases between them. The CDR3 bases are TGTGCCAGCAGCGATTACAGGGCTGGGGCCAACGTCCTGACTTTC. Residues: CASSDYRAGANVLTF.

This rearrangement joins TRBV2 to TRBJ2-3, with 8 bases aligning to TRBD2. After removal of 7 bases from V and 1 base from J, the junction contained 1 base not matched to a gene. The germline V gene encodes CDR1 SNHLY and CDR2 FYNNEI. The CDR3 covers 13 residues. The CDR3 DNA is TGTGCCAGCAAACTAGCGGGCACAGATACGCAGTATTTT. Translating gives CASKLAGTDTQYF.

The J gene is TRBJ1-6, the V gene TRBV5-1; 7 positions match TRBD1. V was clipped by 0 bases and J by 9 bases; unmatched bases: 6. This CDR3 comprises 15 residues. Germline V gene sequence: CDR1 SGHRS, CDR2 YFSETQ. For the CDR3, the DNA is TGCGCCAGCAGCTTGGAGACAGGGTCAGGTTCACCCCTCCACTTT. As protein: CASSLETGSGSPLHF.

The chain employs TRBV7-9 and TRBJ2-4, with TRBD1 as a possible D gene (6 bases). Trimming took off 5 bases at V and 8 bases at J, with 16 bases between the two ends. This CDR3 is 14 amino acids long. Germline V gives CDR1 SEHNR, CDR2 FQNEAQ (reference sequence). CDR3 in amino acids: CASSLTGYTDIQYF. The CDR3 coding sequence is TGTGCCAGCAGCCTCACAGGGTATACGGACATTCAGTACTTC.

The chain recombines TRBV5-4 with TRBJ1-4; D not resolved. The CDR3 runs 13 residues. Germline CDR1 reads SGHNT; CDR2 reads YYREEE (reference sequence). The V and J ends lost 2 bases and 7 bases respectively, with 9 bases between them. The CDR3 is CASSLFRAEKLFF. The CDR3 region has the DNA TGTGCCAGCAGCTTATTTAGGGCTGAAAAACTGTTTTTT.

The V gene is TRBV5-1, the J gene TRBJ2-1, with 8 bases lining up with TRBD2. This CDR3 is built from 15 residues. The V gene's germline CDR1 is SGHRS and CDR2 YFSETQ. J lost 0 bases, V lost 4 bases, and 3 bases had no gene match. The CDR3 here is CASSIAGSSYNEQFF. DNA of the CDR3: TGCGCCAGCAGCATAGCGGGGAGCTCCTACAATGAGCAGTTCTTC.

The rearrangement links TRBV10-3 to TRBJ2-5; 12 bases are a match to TRBD2. The CDR3 has 15 amino acids. The germline gives CDR1 ENHRY, CDR2 SYGVKD. V shed 10 bases, J shed 5 bases, and the junction held 11 bases outside the gene matches. DNA for the CDR3: TGTGCCACCGCAAGGACTAGCGGGAATAAGGAGACCCAGTACTTC. This codes for CATARTSGNKETQYF.

The chain combines TRBV9 with TRBJ2-5, with TRBD2 matching over 8 bases. This CDR3 contains 15 residues. Germline CDR1 SGDLS, CDR2 YYNGEE. After removal of 1 base from V and 3 bases from J, the junction contained 5 bases not matched to a gene. For the CDR3, the DNA is TGTGCCAGCAGCGTACAGGGACTAGTGGAAGAGACCCAGTACTTC. This sequence encodes CASSVQGLVEETQYF.

The rearrangement links TRBV5-4 to TRBJ2-5, with D perhaps TRBD1 or TRBD2 (6 bases each). The CDR3 length is 15 residues. CDR1 SGHNT and CDR2 YYREEE come from the germline V gene (reference sequence). V was shortened by 5 bases and J by 5 bases, with 19 bases between the two germline ends. The CDR3 DNA sequence: TGTGCCAGCAGACCCGGTAGGGGGGCGTGGGAGACCCAGTACTTC. This gives the protein CASRPGRGAWETQYF.

This chain uses TRBV5-1 with TRBJ2-7; possible D gene TRBD1, 5 bases. CDR1 SGHRS and CDR2 YFSETQ come from the germline V gene. This CDR3 spans 14 amino acids. V lost 0 bases, J lost 5 bases, and 12 bases lay in between. In nucleotides, the CDR3 is TGCGCCAGCAGCTTGGATATTAGGGGTAACGAGCAGTACTTC. Its protein is CASSLDIRGNEQYF.

The chain carries TRBV6-1 and TRBJ2-3, with D unresolved. Germline CDR1 and CDR2: MNHNS and SASEGT. The CDR3 covers 14 residues. The V end lost 4 bases, the J end lost 6 bases, and 14 bases lay between the germline ends. DNA for the CDR3: TGTGCCAGCAGTGGAGAGAGCTTGGGGGATACGCAGTATTTT. Residues: CASSGESLGDTQYF.